This T cell receptor beta chain was documented in a study of cytomegalovirus exposure and HLA in healthy donors. Study overall: There were some 400 genotyped donors. Of these, 81% fell in the genetic ancestry cluster associated with self-reported Caucasian donors.

The PCR contained 60 Vbeta and 13 Jbeta primers. Here immunoSEQ multiplex PCR was the method, and the copy in TCRdb shows in-frame clones only, minus some. The sample contains 110,000 or so clones, over 75% of which appear only once. Study-wide results and caveats: When the data were analyzed later, several of the most significant clusters appeared to be linked to common viral pathogens.

CDR3 length equals 13 residues. The germline V gene has CDR1 SGHDT and CDR2 YYEEEE. The V and J ends lost 5 bases and 5 bases, in that order; junction bases with no gene match: 6. This clone showed up just once. Its antigen is still unknown. The sequenced material came from PBMCs. This chain connects TRBV5-6 to TRBJ2-7; 8 bases align to TRBD1. This TCR derives from a young woman in good health and CMV-seronegative. The CDR3, as DNA: TGTGCCAGCAGATGGACAGGGAGGAACGAGCAGTACTTC. Translating it yields CASRWTGRNEQYF.